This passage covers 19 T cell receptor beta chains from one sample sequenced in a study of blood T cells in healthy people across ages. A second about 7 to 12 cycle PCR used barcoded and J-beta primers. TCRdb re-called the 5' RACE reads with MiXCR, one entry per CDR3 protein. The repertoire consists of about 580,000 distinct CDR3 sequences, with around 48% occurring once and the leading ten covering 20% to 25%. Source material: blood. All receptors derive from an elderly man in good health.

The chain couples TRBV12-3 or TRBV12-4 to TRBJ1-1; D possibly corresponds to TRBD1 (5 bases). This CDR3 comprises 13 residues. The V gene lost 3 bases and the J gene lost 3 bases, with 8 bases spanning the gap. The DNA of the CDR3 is TGTGCCAGCAGTTTTGACAGCTACACTGAAGCTTTCTTT. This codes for CASSFDSYTEAFF.

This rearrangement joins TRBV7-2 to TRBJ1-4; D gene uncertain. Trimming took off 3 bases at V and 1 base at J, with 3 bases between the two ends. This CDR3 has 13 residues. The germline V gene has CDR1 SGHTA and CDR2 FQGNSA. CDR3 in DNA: TGTGCCAGCAGCTTGGTAACTAATGAAAAACTGTTTTTT. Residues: CASSLVTNEKLFF.

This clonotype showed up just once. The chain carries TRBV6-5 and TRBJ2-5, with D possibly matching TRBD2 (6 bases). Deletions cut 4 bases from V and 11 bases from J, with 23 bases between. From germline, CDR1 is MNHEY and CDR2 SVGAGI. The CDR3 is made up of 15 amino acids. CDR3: CASSSRAGPGNEQYF. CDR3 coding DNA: TGTGCCAGCAGTTCCCGCGCGGGACCAGGAAATGAGCAGTACTTC.

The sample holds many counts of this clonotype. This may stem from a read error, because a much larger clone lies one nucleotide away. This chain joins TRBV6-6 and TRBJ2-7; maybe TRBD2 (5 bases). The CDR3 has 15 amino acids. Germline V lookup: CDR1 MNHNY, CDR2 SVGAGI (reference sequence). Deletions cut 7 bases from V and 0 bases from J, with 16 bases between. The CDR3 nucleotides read TGTGCCAGCATGTCTGTCAGCGGCGACTCCTACGAGCAGTACTTC. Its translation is CASMSVSGDSYEQYF.

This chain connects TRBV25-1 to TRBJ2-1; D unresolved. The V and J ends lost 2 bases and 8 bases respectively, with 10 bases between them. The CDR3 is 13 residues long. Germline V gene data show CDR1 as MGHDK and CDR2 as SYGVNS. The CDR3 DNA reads TGTGCCAGCAGTGAAGCCCCTGGGTATGAGCAGTTCTTC. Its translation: CASSEAPGYEQFF.

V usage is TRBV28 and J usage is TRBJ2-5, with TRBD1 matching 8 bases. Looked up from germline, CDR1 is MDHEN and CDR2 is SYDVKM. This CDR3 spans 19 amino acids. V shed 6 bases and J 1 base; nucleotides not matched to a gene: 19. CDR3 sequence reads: CASSLSRGLGTTLQETQYF. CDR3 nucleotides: TGTGCCAGCAGCCTATCCAGGGGGCTCGGGACAACCCTCCAAGAGACCCAGTACTTC.

The CDR3 DNA reads as TGTGCCAGCAGCTCCCTACGACTAGCGGCTCAAGAGACCCAGTACTTC. Amino acid sequence: CASSSLRLAAQETQYF. The gene calls are TRBV11-1 and TRBJ2-5, with 9 bases fitting TRBD2. The ends lost 4 bases at V and 2 bases at J; junction bases unmatched: 8. Germline CDR1 is SGHAT and CDR2 is FQDESV (reference sequence). The CDR3 length is 16 residues.

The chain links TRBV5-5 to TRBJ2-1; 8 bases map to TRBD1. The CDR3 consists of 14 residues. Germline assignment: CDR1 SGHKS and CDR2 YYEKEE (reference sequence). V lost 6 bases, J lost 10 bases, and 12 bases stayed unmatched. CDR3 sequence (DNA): TGTGCCAGCACCGGACAGGGTATTGATTGGGAGCAGTTCTTC. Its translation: CASTGQGIDWEQFF.

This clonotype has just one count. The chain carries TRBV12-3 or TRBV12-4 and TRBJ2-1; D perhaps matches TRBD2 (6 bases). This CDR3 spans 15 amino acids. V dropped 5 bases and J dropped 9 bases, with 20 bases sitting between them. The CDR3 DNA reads TGTGCCAGCAGTCTGAGTGGCGGGATACTGAGTGAGCAGTTCTTC. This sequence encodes CASSLSGGILSEQFF.

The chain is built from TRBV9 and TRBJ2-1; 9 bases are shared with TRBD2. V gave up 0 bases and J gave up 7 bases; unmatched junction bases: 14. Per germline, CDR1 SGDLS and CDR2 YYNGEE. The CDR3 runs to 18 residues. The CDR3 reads CASSVELFGGRAGNEQFF. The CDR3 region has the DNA TGTGCCAGCAGCGTAGAGCTGTTCGGCGGGAGGGCCGGGAATGAGCAGTTCTTC.

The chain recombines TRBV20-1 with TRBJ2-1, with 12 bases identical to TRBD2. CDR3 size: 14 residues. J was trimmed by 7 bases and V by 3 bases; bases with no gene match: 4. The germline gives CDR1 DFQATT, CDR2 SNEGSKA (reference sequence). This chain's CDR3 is CSASGTSGSNEQFF. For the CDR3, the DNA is TGCAGTGCTAGCGGGACTAGCGGGTCGAATGAGCAGTTCTTC.

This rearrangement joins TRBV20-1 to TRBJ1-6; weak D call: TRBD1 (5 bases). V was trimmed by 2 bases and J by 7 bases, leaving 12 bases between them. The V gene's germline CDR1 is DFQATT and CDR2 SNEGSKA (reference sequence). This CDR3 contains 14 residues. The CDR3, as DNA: TGCAGTGCTAGACAGACGGGACTCAATTCACCCCTCCACTTT. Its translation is CSARQTGLNSPLHF.

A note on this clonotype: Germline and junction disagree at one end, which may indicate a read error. The CDR3 DNA reads TGCAGCGCCCGTCGGGACACAAACATCGGGGAGCTGTTTTTT. Translation: CSARRDTNIGELFF. V and J are TRBV29-1 and TRBJ2-2, with D perhaps matching TRBD1 (6 bases). CDR3 length equals 14 residues. The germline CDR1 and CDR2 sequences are SQVTM and ANQGSEA.

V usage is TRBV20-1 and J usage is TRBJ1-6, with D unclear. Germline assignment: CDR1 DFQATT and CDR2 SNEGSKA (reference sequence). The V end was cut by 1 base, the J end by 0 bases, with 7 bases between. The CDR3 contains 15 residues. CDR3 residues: CSARAGLSYNSPLHF. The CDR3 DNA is TGCAGTGCTAGAGCCGGTCTCTCCTATAATTCACCCCTCCACTTT.

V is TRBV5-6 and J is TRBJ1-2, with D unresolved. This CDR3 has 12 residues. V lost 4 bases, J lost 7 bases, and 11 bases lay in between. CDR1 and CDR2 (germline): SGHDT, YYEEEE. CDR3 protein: CASSLTAFGYTF. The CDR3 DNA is TGTGCCAGCAGCCTTACAGCGTTTGGCTACACCTTC.

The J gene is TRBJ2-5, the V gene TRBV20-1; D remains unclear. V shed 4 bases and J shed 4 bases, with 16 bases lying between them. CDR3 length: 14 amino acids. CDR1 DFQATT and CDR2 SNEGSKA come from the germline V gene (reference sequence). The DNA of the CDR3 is TGCAGTGCTATCAAGGGTGATAGTTTAGAGACCCAGTACTTC. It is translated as CSAIKGDSLETQYF.

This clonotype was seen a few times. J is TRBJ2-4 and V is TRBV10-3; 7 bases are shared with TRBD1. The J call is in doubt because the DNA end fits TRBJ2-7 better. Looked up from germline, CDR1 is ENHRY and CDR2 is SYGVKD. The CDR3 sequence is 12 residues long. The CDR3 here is CAISDTGAEQYF. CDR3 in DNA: TGTGCCATCAGTGATACAGGGGCCGAGCAGTACTTC.

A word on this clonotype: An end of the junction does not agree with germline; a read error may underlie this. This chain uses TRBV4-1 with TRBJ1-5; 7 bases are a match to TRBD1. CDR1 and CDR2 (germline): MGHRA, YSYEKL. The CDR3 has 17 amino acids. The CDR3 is CASSLLPPGQINQPRHF. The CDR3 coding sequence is TGCGCCAGCAGCCTCCTACCCCCGGGACAGATCAATCAGCCCCGGCATTTT.

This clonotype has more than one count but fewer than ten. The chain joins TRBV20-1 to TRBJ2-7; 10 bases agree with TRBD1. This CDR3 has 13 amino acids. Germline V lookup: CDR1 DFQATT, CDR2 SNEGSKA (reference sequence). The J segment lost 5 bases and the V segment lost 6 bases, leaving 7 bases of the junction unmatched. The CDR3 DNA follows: TGCAGTGCCCAGACAGGGGGCAGAGACGAGCAGTACTTC. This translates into CSAQTGGRDEQYF.